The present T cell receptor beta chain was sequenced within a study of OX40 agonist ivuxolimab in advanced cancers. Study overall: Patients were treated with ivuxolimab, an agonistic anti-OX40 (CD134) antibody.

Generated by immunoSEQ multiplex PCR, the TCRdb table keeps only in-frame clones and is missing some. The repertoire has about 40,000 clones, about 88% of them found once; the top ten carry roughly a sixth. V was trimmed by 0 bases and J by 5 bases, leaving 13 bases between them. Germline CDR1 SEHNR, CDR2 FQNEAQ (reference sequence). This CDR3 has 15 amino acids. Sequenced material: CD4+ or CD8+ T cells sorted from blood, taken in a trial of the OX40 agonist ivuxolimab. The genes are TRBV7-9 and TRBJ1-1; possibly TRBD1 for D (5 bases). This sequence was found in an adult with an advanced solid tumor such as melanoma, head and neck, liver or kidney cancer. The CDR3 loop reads CASSLALGGNTEAFF. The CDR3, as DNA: TGTGCCAGCAGCTTAGCGCTCGGGGGGAATACTGAAGCTTTCTTT.